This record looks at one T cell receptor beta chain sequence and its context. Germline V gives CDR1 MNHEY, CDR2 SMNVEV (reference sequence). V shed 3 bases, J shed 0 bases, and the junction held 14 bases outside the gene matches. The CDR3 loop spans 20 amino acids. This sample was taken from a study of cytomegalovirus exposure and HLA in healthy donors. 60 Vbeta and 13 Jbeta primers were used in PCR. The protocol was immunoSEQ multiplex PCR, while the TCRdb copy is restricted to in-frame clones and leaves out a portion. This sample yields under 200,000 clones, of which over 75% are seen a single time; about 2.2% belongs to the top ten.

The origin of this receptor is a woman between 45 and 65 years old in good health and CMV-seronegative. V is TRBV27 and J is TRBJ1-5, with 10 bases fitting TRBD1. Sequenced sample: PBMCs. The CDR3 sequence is CASSFRARDRGRNSNQPQHF. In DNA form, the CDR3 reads TGTGCCAGCAGTTTCAGGGCGAGGGACAGGGGCCGAAATAGCAATCAGCCCCAGCATTTT.